These 22 T cell receptor beta chains were all obtained from the same sample, sequenced in a study of T cells in tuberculosis. Generated by immunoSEQ multiplex PCR, the TCRdb table keeps only in-frame clones and is missing some. The sample has about 32,000 clones, roughly 94% seen once; the top ten hold roughly 8%. The sequenced material came from PBMCs. Receptor source: a donor between 10 and 35 years old with latent tuberculosis or without tuberculosis infection.

A single count supports this clone. The chain couples TRBV5-6 to TRBJ1-3; D gene unclear. The germline V and J ends were trimmed by 4 bases and 7 bases, with 15 bases remaining between them. The CDR3 loop spans 14 amino acids. CDR1 is SGHDT, CDR2 YYEEEE, per germline. The CDR3 protein is CASSPGLTWNTIYF. The DNA for the CDR3 is TGTGCCAGCAGCCCAGGACTCACGTGGAACACCATATATTTT.

The CDR3 bases are TGCGCCAGCAGCCAAGATAGACGCGGCCCCTACGAGCAGTACTTC. Amino acids: CASSQDRRGPYEQYF. The chain couples TRBV4-3 to TRBJ2-7; D is unresolved. The CDR3 covers 15 residues. V dropped 0 bases and J dropped 2 bases, with 11 bases sitting between them. The germline CDR1 and CDR2 sequences are LGHNA and YSLEER.

The chain joins TRBV5-1 to TRBJ2-7, with 9 bases that match TRBD2. The trim removed 0 bases at V and 7 bases at J, leaving 14 bases unmatched. Germline loops: CDR1 SGHRS, CDR2 YFSETQ. The length of the CDR3 is 17 residues. In nucleotides, the CDR3 is TGCGCCAGCAGCTTGGCTGTAGCGGGAGACCTAATACGAGAGCAGTACTTC. Protein product: CASSLAVAGDLIREQYF.

The CDR3 loop reads CSGGVRTDTQYF. The DNA of the CDR3 is TGCAGCGGGGGGGTTCGAACAGATACGCAGTATTTT. The rearrangement uses TRBV29-1 and TRBJ2-3, with D possibly being TRBD2 (6 bases). CDR1 and CDR2 (germline): SQVTM, ANQGSEA. V gave up 7 bases and J gave up 3 bases, with 11 bases separating them. This CDR3 region has 12 residues.

This chain uses TRBV13 with TRBJ2-5; 10 positions agree with TRBD1. Per germline, CDR1 PRHDT and CDR2 FYEKMQ (reference sequence). The CDR3 extends over 14 amino acids. The J segment lost 5 bases and the V segment lost 4 bases, leaving 4 bases of the junction unmatched. CDR3 in amino acids: CASSSGTGVETQYF. The CDR3 bases are TGTGCCAGCAGCTCCGGGACAGGGGTTGAGACCCAGTACTTC.

This clone came up a few times. The genes are TRBV21-1 and TRBJ2-3; the table's D call TRBD2 went unverified against the DNA. TRBV21-1 represents a pseudogene. CDR3 length: 16 residues. CDR3 nucleotides: TGTGCCAGCAGCAAAGGGTTGAGCGGGCGCACAGATACGCAGTATTTT. Translating it yields CASSKGLSGRTDTQYF.

V and J are TRBV7-9 and TRBJ1-2; a weak D match, TRBD1 (6 bases). From germline, CDR1 is SEHNR and CDR2 FQNEAQ (reference sequence). Trimming cost V 5 bases and J 6 bases, with 10 bases left between them. There are 12 residues in the CDR3. The chain's CDR3 is CASSEQGDGYTF. CDR3 DNA: TGTGCCAGCAGCGAACAGGGTGATGGCTACACCTTC.

The CDR3 sequence is CSVDKREKQGQFF. The CDR3 coding sequence is TGCAGCGTTGACAAGCGGGAAAAACAGGGGCAGTTCTTC. V and J are TRBV29-1 and TRBJ2-1; perhaps TRBD2 as D (7 bases). Germline CDR1 is SQVTM and CDR2 is ANQGSEA. This CDR3 comprises 13 residues. The V gene lost 3 bases and the J gene lost 12 bases, with 18 bases spanning the gap.

The chain links TRBV7-8 to TRBJ1-2, with D perhaps matching TRBD1 (6 bases). Germline-derived CDR1 and CDR2 are SGHVS and FQNEAQ. Trimming left V 3 bases short and J 10 bases short, with 12 bases between. The length of the CDR3 is 12 residues. Written as DNA, the CDR3 is TGTGCCAGCAGCTTGGAAGGGGGGGACTACACCTTC. Protein sequence: CASSLEGGDYTF.

CDR3 sequence reads: CASGLRPGGGYTF. In DNA form, the CDR3 reads TGTGCTAGTGGTTTGCGACCGGGAGGAGGCTACACCTTC. The chain is built from TRBV12-5 and TRBJ1-2, with D unresolved. Trimming stripped 2 bases from V and 8 bases from J, with 12 bases between. The CDR3 runs to 13 residues. Looked up from germline, CDR1 is LGHNT and CDR2 is FRNRAP.

The V and J genes are TRBV7-9 and TRBJ2-7, with D perhaps matching TRBD2 (5 bases). The V end was cut by 8 bases, the J end by 0 bases, with 14 bases between. The CDR3 loop spans 14 amino acids. Germline CDR1 is SEHNR and CDR2 is FQNEAQ (reference sequence). CDR3 sequence reads: CASRLSSNSYEQYF. In nucleotides, the CDR3 is TGTGCCAGCCGACTAAGCAGTAACTCCTACGAGCAGTACTTC.

J is TRBJ2-5 and V is TRBV5-1; D may be TRBD2 (6 bases). Germline CDR1 and CDR2: SGHRS and YFSETQ. V shed 4 bases and J shed 2 bases, with 15 bases lying between them. CDR3 size: 15 residues. CDR3 DNA: TGCGCCAGCAGCAGCACTAGCTGGCCTCAAGAGACCCAGTACTTC. Translated, it gives CASSSTSWPQETQYF.

This sequence joins TRBV5-1 and TRBJ1-1; 7 nucleotides match TRBD1. The junction had 9 bases not matched to a gene; V was cut back by 4 bases and J by 3 bases. CDR1 SGHRS and CDR2 YFSETQ come from the germline V gene. The CDR3 runs to 15 residues. CDR3 DNA sequence: TGCGCCAGCAGCCGCCAGGGGGATGGTGACACTGAAGCTTTCTTT. The encoded protein is CASSRQGDGDTEAFF.

The chain links TRBV18 to TRBJ1-2; 7 nucleotides align to TRBD1. The CDR3 totals 18 residues. The J segment lost 3 bases and the V segment lost 3 bases, leaving 16 bases of the junction unmatched. The germline V gene encodes CDR1 KGHSH and CDR2 LQKENI. DNA of the CDR3: TGTGCCAGCTCACCCGTCCCTTACACAGGGGAAGAGGACTATGGCTACACCTTC. It specifies CASSPVPYTGEEDYGYTF.

The V call is TRBV6-1, the J call TRBJ2-7; TRBD1 matches 9 bases. V was pared by 7 bases and J by 5 bases, with 9 bases of the junction left unmatched. CDR1 is MNHNS and CDR2 is SASEGT in the germline V gene. The CDR3 is 14 residues long. The CDR3 loop reads CASNDAQGADEQYF. The DNA of the CDR3 is TGTGCCAGCAACGACGCACAGGGGGCAGACGAGCAGTACTTC.

The genes are TRBV5-8 and TRBJ1-5; D gene unclear. Germline loops: CDR1 SGHTS, CDR2 YDEGEE. The CDR3 has 12 amino acids. V dropped 3 bases and J dropped 6 bases, with 7 bases sitting between them. For the CDR3, the DNA is TGTGCCAGCAGCTGGCGGGGTCAGCCCCAGCATTTT. Its translation is CASSWRGQPQHF.

In this sample, this clone turned up once. The chain links TRBV7-9 to TRBJ1-5; TRBD1 matches 8 bases. The V and J ends lost 3 bases and 0 bases, in that order; junction bases with no gene match: 1. The CDR3 runs 15 residues. Germline-derived CDR1 and CDR2 are SEHNR and FQNEAQ (reference sequence). The CDR3 bases are TGTGCCAGCAGCTTTGGGACAGGTAGCAATCAGCCCCAGCATTTT. Its translation is CASSFGTGSNQPQHF.

The chain uses TRBV15 and TRBJ2-1; TRBD2 matches 8 bases. CDR1 is LNHNV and CDR2 is YYDKDF in the germline V gene (reference sequence). This CDR3 is 15 amino acids long. V was pared by 2 bases and J by 7 bases, with 7 bases of the junction left unmatched. The CDR3, as DNA: TGTGCCACCAGCAGAATCCCCGGGACTAGAAATGAGCAGTTCTTC. It encodes CATSRIPGTRNEQFF.

The chain employs TRBV6-5 and TRBJ2-7; the D gene is possibly TRBD2 (6 bases). The V and J ends lost 4 bases and 2 bases respectively, with 18 bases between them. Germline CDR1 and CDR2: MNHEY and SVGAGI. The CDR3 totals 16 residues. As DNA, the CDR3 is TGTGCCAGCAGTTCCGGGGGACTCCTCACGCCCTACGAGCAGTACTTC. Translating it yields CASSSGGLLTPYEQYF.

The chain employs TRBV27 and TRBJ2-7; D unresolved. Deletions cut 0 bases from V and 7 bases from J, with 13 bases between. The CDR3 loop spans 14 amino acids. Per germline, CDR1 MNHEY and CDR2 SMNVEV (reference sequence). The CDR3 reads CASSLSKAIREQYF. For the CDR3, the DNA is TGTGCCAGCAGTTTATCCAAGGCGATCAGGGAGCAGTACTTC.

The CDR3 DNA sequence: TGCGCCAGCAGAGGGGGACTAGCGGGAGGAGAGACCCAGTACTTC. Amino acid sequence: CASRGGLAGGETQYF. The J gene is TRBJ2-5, the V gene TRBV10-2, with 15 bases matching TRBD2. The CDR3 loop spans 15 amino acids. Germline V CDR1 and CDR2: WSHSY, SAAADI. V lost 6 bases, J lost 4 bases, and 3 bases stayed unmatched.

The rearrangement uses TRBV9 and TRBJ1-3, with 12 positions matching TRBD1. Trimming removed 0 bases from V and 3 bases from J; junction bases left unmatched: 10. The CDR3 spans 19 residues. Per the germline V gene, CDR1 is SGDLS and CDR2 is YYNGEE. The CDR3 DNA follows: TGTGCCAGCAGCGTAGTCCGGGACAGGGGGCAGACGAGTGGAAACACCATATATTTT. It codes for CASSVVRDRGQTSGNTIYF.